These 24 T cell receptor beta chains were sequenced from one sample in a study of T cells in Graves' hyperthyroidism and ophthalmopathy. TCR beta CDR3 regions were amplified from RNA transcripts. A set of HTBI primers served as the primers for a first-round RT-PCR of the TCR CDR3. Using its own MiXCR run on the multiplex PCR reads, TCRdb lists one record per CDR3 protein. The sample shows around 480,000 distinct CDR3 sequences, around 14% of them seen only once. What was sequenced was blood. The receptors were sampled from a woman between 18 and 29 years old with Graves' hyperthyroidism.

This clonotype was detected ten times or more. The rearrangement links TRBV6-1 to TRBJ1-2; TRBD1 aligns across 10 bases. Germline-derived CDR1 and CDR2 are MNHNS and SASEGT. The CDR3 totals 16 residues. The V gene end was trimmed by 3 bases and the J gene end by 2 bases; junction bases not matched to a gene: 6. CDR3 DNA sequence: TGTGCCAGCAGTGACCTGGGGACAGGGGTAAACTATGGCTACACCTTC. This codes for CASSDLGTGVNYGYTF.

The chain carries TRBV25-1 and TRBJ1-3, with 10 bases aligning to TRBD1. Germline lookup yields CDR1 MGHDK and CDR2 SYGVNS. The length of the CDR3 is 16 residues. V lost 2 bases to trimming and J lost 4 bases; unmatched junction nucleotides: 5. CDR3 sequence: CASSELGTGVGNTIYF. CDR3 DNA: TGTGCCAGCAGTGAACTCGGGACAGGGGTCGGAAACACCATATATTTT.

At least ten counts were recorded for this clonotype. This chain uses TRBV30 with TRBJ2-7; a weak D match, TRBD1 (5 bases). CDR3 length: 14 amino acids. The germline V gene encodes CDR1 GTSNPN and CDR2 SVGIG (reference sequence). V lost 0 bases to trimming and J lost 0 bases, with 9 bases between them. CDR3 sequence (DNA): TGTGCCTGGAGTGTAGGAGACAGCTCCTACGAGCAGTACTTC. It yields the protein CAWSVGDSSYEQYF.

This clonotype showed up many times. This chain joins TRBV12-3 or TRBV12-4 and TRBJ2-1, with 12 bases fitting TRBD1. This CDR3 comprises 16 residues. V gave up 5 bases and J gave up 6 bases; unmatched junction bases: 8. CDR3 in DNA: TGTGCCAGCAGTCTACCGGGACAGGGGGCTTTCAATGAGCAGTTCTTC. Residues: CASSLPGQGAFNEQFF.

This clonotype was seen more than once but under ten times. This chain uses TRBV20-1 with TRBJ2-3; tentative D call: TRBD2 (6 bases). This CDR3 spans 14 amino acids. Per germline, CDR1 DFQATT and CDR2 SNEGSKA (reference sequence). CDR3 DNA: TGCAGCGCGGGGCCCGGGGCCTACACAGATACGCAGTATTTT. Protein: CSAGPGAYTDTQYF.

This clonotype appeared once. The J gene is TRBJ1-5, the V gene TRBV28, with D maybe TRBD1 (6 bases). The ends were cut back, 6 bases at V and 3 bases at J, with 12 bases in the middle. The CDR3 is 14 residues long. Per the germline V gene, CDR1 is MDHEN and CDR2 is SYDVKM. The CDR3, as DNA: TGTGCCAGCAGCTCACAGGGAAACAATCAGCCCCAGCATTTT. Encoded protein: CASSSQGNNQPQHF.

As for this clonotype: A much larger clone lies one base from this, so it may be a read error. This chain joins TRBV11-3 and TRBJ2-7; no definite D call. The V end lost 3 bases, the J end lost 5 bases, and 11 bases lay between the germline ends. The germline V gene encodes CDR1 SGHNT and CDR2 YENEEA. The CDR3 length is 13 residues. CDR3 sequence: CASSFSSFHEQYF. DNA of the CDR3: TGTGCCAGCAGCTTCTCTAGTTTCCACGAGCAGTACTTC.

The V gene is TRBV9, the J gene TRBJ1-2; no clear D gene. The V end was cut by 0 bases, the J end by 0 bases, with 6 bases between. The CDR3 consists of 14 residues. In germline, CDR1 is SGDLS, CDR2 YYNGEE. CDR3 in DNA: TGTGCCAGCAGCGTAGTTGGGGCTAACTATGGCTACACCTTC. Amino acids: CASSVVGANYGYTF.

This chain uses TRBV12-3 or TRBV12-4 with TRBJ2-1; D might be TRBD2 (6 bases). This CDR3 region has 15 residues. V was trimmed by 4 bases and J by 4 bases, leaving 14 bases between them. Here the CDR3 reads CASSSGVDQYNEQFF. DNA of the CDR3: TGTGCCAGCAGTTCGGGGGTGGATCAATACAATGAGCAGTTCTTC.

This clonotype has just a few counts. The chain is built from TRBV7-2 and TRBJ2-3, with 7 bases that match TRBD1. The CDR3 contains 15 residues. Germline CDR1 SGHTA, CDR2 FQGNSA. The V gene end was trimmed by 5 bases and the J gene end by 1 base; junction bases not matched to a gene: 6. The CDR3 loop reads CASSLYRGRTDTQYF. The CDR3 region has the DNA TGTGCCAGCAGCCTTTACAGGGGCCGCACAGATACGCAGTATTTT.

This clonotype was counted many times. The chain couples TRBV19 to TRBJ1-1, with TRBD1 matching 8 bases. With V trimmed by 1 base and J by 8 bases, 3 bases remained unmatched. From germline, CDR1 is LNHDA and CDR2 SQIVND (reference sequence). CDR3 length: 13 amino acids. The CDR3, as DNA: TGTGCCAGTAGTATAGGACAGGGGCTGGAAGCTTTCTTT. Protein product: CASSIGQGLEAFF.

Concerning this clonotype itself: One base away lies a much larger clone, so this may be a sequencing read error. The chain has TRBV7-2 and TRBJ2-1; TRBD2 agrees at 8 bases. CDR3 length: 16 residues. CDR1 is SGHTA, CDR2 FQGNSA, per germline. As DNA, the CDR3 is TGTGCCTGCAGTTCCGCAGGGACTAGAGAGTTCGATGAGCAGTTCTTC. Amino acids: CACSSAGTREFDEQFF.

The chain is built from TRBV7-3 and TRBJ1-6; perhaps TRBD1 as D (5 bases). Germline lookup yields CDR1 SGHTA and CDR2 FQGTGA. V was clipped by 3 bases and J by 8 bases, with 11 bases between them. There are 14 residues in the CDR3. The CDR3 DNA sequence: TGTGCCAGCAGCTTCAACGGGGCGGATTCACCCCTCCACTTT. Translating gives CASSFNGADSPLHF.

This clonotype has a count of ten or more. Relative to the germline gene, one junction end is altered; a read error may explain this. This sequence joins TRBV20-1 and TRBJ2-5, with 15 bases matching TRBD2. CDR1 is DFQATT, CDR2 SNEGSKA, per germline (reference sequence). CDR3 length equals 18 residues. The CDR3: CSARAGSPGLAGGETQYF. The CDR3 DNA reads TGCAGTGCGAGAGCGGGGTCCCCCGGACTAGCGGGAGGGGAGACCCAGTACTTC.

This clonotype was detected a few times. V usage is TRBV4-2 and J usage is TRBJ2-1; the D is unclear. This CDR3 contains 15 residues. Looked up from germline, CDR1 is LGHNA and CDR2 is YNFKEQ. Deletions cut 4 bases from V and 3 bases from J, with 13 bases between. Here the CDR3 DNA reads TGTGCCAGCAGCCGTGAGAGACCGGTCTACAATGAGCAGTTCTTC. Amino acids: CASSRERPVYNEQFF.

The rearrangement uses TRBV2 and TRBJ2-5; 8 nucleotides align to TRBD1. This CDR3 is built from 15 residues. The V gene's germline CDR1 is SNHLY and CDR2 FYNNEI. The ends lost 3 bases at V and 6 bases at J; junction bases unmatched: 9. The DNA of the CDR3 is TGTGCCAGCAGTGATCTCGGGACAGGCGCGCAGACCCAGTACTTC. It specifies CASSDLGTGAQTQYF.

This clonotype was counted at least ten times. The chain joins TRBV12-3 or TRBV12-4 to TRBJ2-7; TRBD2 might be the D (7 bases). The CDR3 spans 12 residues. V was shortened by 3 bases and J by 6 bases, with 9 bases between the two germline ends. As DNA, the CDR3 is TGTGCCAGCAGTTTGGGGGGGCTCGAGCAGTACTTC. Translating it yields CASSLGGLEQYF.

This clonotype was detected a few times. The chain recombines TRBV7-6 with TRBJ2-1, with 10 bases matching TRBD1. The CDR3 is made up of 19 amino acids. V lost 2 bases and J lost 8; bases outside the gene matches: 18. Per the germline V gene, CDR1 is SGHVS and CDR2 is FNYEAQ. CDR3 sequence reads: CASSLLPPFGQGGIYEQFF. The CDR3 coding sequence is TGTGCCAGCAGCTTATTACCCCCATTCGGACAGGGGGGGATATATGAGCAGTTCTTC.

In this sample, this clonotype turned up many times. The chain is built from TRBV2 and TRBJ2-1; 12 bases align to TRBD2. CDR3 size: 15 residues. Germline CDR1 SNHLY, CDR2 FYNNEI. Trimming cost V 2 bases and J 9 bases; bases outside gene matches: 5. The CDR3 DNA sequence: TGTGCCAGCAGTGAAAGACTAGCGGGAGTGGGTGAGCAGTTCTTC. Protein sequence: CASSERLAGVGEQFF.

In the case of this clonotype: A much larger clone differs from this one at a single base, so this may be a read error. CDR3 nucleotide sequence: TGTGCCAGCAGCCCCTACGAGGACTACCAGCAGTACTTC. It is translated as CASSPYEDYQQYF. The rearrangement links TRBV6-1 to TRBJ2-7, with D maybe TRBD2 (6 bases). This CDR3 spans 13 amino acids. Germline V lookup: CDR1 MNHNS, CDR2 SASEGT.

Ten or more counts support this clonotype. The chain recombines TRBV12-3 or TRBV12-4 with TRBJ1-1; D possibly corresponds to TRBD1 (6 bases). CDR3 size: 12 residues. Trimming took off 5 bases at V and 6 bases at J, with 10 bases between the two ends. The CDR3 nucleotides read TGTGCCAGCAGTGCGGACAGCGCTGAAGCTTTCTTT. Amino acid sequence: CASSADSAEAFF.

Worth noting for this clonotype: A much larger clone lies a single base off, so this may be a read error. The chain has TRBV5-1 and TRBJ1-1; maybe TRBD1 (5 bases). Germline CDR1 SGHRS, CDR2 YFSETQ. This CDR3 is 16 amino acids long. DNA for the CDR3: TGTGCCAGCAGTCCCTTCCTTTGGGGGGACAACACTGAAGCTTTCTTT. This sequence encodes CASSPFLWGDNTEAFF.

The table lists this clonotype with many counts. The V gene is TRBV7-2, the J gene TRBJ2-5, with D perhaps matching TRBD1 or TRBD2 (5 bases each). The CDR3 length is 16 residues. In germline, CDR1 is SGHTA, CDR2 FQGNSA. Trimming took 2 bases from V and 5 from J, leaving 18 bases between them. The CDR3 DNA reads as TGTGCCAGCAGCTTAAGAGCGAGGGGCGTTCGGGAGACCCAGTACTTC. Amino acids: CASSLRARGVRETQYF. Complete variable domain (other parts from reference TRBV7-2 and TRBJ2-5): GAGVSQSPSNKVTEKGKDVELRCDPISGHTALYWYRQSLGQGLEFLIYFQGNSAPDKSGLPSDRFSAERTGGSVSTLTIQRTQQEDSAVYLCASSLRARGVRETQYFGPGTRLLVL.

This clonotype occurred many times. CDR3 in amino acids: CATSEPERDGYGYTF. The CDR3 nucleotides are TGTGCCACCAGTGAGCCCGAACGGGACGGCTATGGCTACACCTTC. This chain links TRBV24-1 with TRBJ1-2; perhaps TRBD1 as D (5 bases). Between the trimmed V and J ends, which lost 4 bases and 4 bases, there was a span of 15 bases. The germline V gene encodes CDR1 KGHDR and CDR2 SFDVKD. There are 15 residues in the CDR3.